This T cell receptor beta chain was sequenced for a study of blood T cells in healthy people across ages. Together with a sample-barcoded 5' primer, a J-beta primer mix was included in a second PCR lasting about 7 to 11 cycles. The template-switch adaptor was a 5' adaptor with 12 random nucleotides. It tagged each cDNA molecule. TCRdb called the 5' RACE reads again in MiXCR, with one record for every CDR3 protein. This table has over 1,500,000 distinct CDR3 sequences, around 48% appearing once. This CDR3 has 14 residues. The germline V gene encodes CDR1 DFQATT and CDR2 SNEGSKA (reference sequence). The ends were cut back, 6 bases at V and 4 bases at J, with 16 bases in the middle. Of note for this clonotype: Its antigen is currently unknown.

Overall study results and limits: Older age coincided with a roughly linear decline in TCR beta diversity per million T cells. Aged donors had fewer naive CD4+ cells and lower diversity than long-lived donors.

The material sequenced was blood. This clonotype was obtained from a woman aged 40 to 50 in good health. The chain joins TRBV20-1 to TRBJ2-4; either TRBD1 or TRBD2 may supply D (5 bases each). The CDR3 nucleotides are TGCAGTGCCCCGGGCGGGCAGGGAAAAAACATTCAGTACTTC. It specifies CSAPGGQGKNIQYF.